These 11 T cell receptor beta chains share one sample of origin, sequenced in a study of regulatory T cells in long-lasting Graves disease. Construction of TCR beta libraries relied on iRepertoire HTBI primers and on Arm-PCR targeting CDR3 regions. A single record per CDR3 protein comes from TCRdb applying MiXCR to the multiplex PCR reads. The table includes more than 400,000 distinct CDR3 sequences, roughly 15% detected once. The time point here: newly diagnosed GD, antithyroid drugs for less than 3 months. There was RNA extracted from PBMCs, and the TCR library was made from it. These data are also associated with another study on T cells in Graves' hyperthyroidism and ophthalmopathy.

The sequencing here drew on peripheral blood mononuclear cells (PBMCs), taken at new diagnosis, from a patient treated with antithyroid drugs. These receptors came from a woman aged 25 to 39 with Graves disease.

This clonotype was recorded at least ten times. The chain couples TRBV5-6 to TRBJ1-5, with D possibly matching TRBD1 (5 bases). Germline CDR1 and CDR2: SGHDT and YYEEEE. Trimming shortened V by 4 bases and J by 9 bases, and 11 bases separated the two germline ends. This CDR3 spans 12 amino acids. The chain's CDR3 is CASSLGGGPQHF. The DNA for the CDR3 is TGTGCCAGCAGCCTGGGGGGGGGGCCCCAGCATTTT. The whole variable domain, remainder taken from reference TRBV5-6 and TRBJ1-5, is DAGVTQSPTHLIKTRGQQVTLRCSPKSGHDTVSWYQQALGQGPQFIFQYYEEEERQRGNFPDRFSGHQFPNYSSELNVNALLLGDSALYLCASSLGGGPQHFGDGTRLSIL.

This clonotype was counted ten times or more. V gene TRBV18 combines with J gene TRBJ1-5; 10 nucleotides line up with TRBD1. The CDR3 runs to 15 residues. J was trimmed by 5 bases and V by 4 bases; bases with no gene match: 5. Germline lookup yields CDR1 KGHSH and CDR2 LQKENI. CDR3 in DNA: TGTGCCAGCTCACTGACAGGGGGCGCGGATCAGCCCCAGCATTTT. Translation gives CASSLTGGADQPQHF.

In its sample, this clonotype was seen many times. The chain joins TRBV13 to TRBJ2-7, with a tentative D call TRBD1 (5 bases). Germline CDR1 reads PRHDT; CDR2 reads FYEKMQ (reference sequence). The V gene lost 5 bases and the J gene lost 5 bases, with 13 bases spanning the gap. The CDR3 sequence is 13 residues long. The CDR3 region is CASSTGQAHEQYF. CDR3 DNA: TGTGCCAGCAGCACCGGACAAGCCCACGAGCAGTACTTC. Filled out from reference TRBV13 and TRBJ2-7, the complete variable domain reads AAGVIQSPRHLIKEKRETATLKCYPIPRHDTVYWYQQGPGQDPQFLISFYEKMQSDKGSIPDRFSAQQFSDYHSELNMSSLELGDSALYFCASSTGQAHEQYFGPGTRLTVT.

The V and J genes are TRBV4-1 and TRBJ2-7; D possibly matches TRBD1 or TRBD2 (5 bases each). CDR3 length: 18 residues. V gave up 4 bases and J gave up 2 bases, with 24 bases separating them. From germline, CDR1 is MGHRA and CDR2 YSYEKL. CDR3 loop: CASSPRTGTQGLAYEQYF. The CDR3 DNA reads as TGCGCCAGCAGCCCACGAACCGGGACGCAAGGACTGGCCTACGAGCAGTACTTC.

The table lists this clonotype with many counts. The chain has TRBV3-1 and TRBJ1-1; no firm D call. The germline V gene encodes CDR1 LGHDT and CDR2 YNNKEL (reference sequence). The V end was cut by 4 bases, the J end by 4 bases, with 13 bases between. CDR3 length: 14 residues. Here the CDR3 DNA reads TGTGCCAGCAGCCCACTGTCCTCCGCCACTGAAGCTTTCTTT. Its protein is CASSPLSSATEAFF.

This clonotype was seen at least ten times. The chain joins TRBV18 to TRBJ1-4; the D gene is possibly TRBD1 (5 bases). From germline, CDR1 is KGHSH and CDR2 LQKENI. The CDR3 totals 13 residues. V was clipped by 5 bases and J by 6 bases, with 10 bases between them. DNA for the CDR3: TGTGCCAGCTCAGGGGCAGATGATGAAAAACTGTTTTTT. Residues: CASSGADDEKLFF.

This clonotype has a count of ten or more. This chain uses TRBV18 with TRBJ1-1, with D uncertain. V dropped 2 bases and J dropped 1 base, with 20 bases sitting between them. Germline CDR1 reads KGHSH; CDR2 reads LQKENI. This CDR3 has 18 residues. CDR3 nucleotides: TGTGCCAGCTCACCAAGTGCCGGGTTCAGCTACAGGAACACTGAAGCTTTCTTT. This sequence encodes CASSPSAGFSYRNTEAFF. The full variable domain, rest sourced from reference TRBV18 and TRBJ1-1, is NAGVMQNPRHLVRRRGQEARLRCSPMKGHSHVYWYRQLPEEGLKFMVYLQKENIIDESGMPKERFSAEFPKEGPSILRIQQVVRGDSAAYFCASSPSAGFSYRNTEAFFGQGTRLTVV.

This clonotype was detected once. This clone may be a read error of a much larger clone one base away. This chain uses TRBV27 with TRBJ2-5; unclear D gene. V was clipped by 4 bases and J by 5 bases, with 11 bases between them. This CDR3 is 13 amino acids long. Germline V gene lookup returns CDR1 MNHEY and CDR2 SMNVEV (reference sequence). CDR3 in amino acids: CASSSNKVETQYF. CDR3 DNA sequence: TGTGCCAGCAGTTCCAATAAGGTGGAGACCCAGTACTTC.

There are many counts of this clonotype. The chain couples TRBV28 to TRBJ2-1, with a possible D match to TRBD2 (6 bases). Trimming stripped 6 bases from V and 5 bases from J, with 20 bases between. The CDR3 has 16 residues. In germline, CDR1 is MDHEN, CDR2 SYDVKM. In DNA, the CDR3 is TGTGCCAGCAGCCTAACGTGGGGGAGGACAAACAATGAGCAGTTCTTC. It encodes CASSLTWGRTNNEQFF.

There are many counts of this clonotype. V is TRBV3-1 and J is TRBJ1-1, with D tentatively TRBD1 (6 bases). The V and J ends lost 6 bases and 8 bases respectively, with 13 bases between them. Germline V CDR1 and CDR2: LGHDT, YNNKEL (reference sequence). The CDR3 runs to 12 residues. The CDR3 here is CASRDRRGEAFF. In nucleotides, the CDR3 is TGTGCCAGCAGGGACAGAAGGGGCGAAGCTTTCTTT.

This clonotype came up many times. This rearrangement joins TRBV20-1 to TRBJ2-7; a weak D match, TRBD2 (5 bases). The V gene lost 0 bases and the J gene lost 9 bases, with 15 bases spanning the gap. The CDR3 length is 13 residues. Germline loops: CDR1 DFQATT, CDR2 SNEGSKA (reference sequence). This CDR3 reads CSARETAGEMQYF. The CDR3 DNA sequence: TGCAGTGCTAGAGAGACGGCCGGGGAGATGCAGTACTTC.